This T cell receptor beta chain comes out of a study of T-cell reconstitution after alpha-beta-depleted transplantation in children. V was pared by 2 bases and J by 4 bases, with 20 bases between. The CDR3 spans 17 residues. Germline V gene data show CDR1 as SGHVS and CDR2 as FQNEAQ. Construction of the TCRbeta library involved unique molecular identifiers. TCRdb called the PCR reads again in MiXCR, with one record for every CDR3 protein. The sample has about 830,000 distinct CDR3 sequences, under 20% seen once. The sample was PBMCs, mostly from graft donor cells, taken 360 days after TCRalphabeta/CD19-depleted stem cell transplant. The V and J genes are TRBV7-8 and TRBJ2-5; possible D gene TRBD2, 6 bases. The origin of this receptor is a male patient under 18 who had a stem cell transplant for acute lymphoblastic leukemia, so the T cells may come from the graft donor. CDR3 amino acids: CASSLPTRGWVGETQYF. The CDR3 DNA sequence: TGTGCCAGCAGCTTACCTACCCGGGGGTGGGTCGGAGAGACCCAGTACTTC.